The sequence of this T cell receptor (beta chain) was determined in a study of blood T cells in healthy people across ages. Findings and limits, study-wide: The study lacked donor CMV status, which possibly confounded expanded clonotype changes. As age increased, TCR beta diversity per million T cells fell in a roughly linear fashion. Whereas aged donors had fewer naive CD4+ cells, long-lived donors had more of them and higher diversity.

The table lists this clonotype with a few counts. Its cognate antigen is unknown. Germline V gene sequence: CDR1 DFQATT, CDR2 SNEGSKA (reference sequence). The CDR3 is 14 residues long. J lost 7 bases, V lost 3 bases, and 8 bases had no gene match. A J-beta primer mix and a sample-barcoded 5' primer were used in a second PCR of roughly 7 to 12 cycles. With 12 random nucleotides, a template-switch adaptor tagged each individual cDNA molecule. TCRdb analysed the 5' RACE reads with MiXCR anew, one entry per CDR3 protein. The sample carries 800,000 to 950,000 distinct CDR3 sequences, 29% recorded once. These same data were also listed under a study on T cells of mothers and their children.

The rearrangement joins TRBV20-1 to TRBJ2-1, with 8 nucleotides matching TRBD2. The sequenced material came from blood. The sequence was collected from a woman aged 40 to 50 in good health. The CDR3 region has the DNA TGCAGTGCTAGTTACGGGGGGGCCGGGAATGAGCAGTTCTTC. Translation: CSASYGGAGNEQFF.